This T cell receptor (beta chain) emerged from a study of CD8+CD57+ T cells in acquired aplastic anemia. TCR beta VDJ and CDR3 profiles were obtained from a genomic DNA template. One entry per CDR3 protein, called by TCRdb with MiXCR from the reads. The table has approximately 470,000 distinct CDR3 sequences, roughly a third seen once. The sequenced patients had an expansion of CD8+CD57+ cells seen by flow cytometry. Germline lookup yields CDR1 SNHLY and CDR2 FYNNEI. CDR3 length equals 14 residues. V lost 2 bases and J lost 14, with 18 bases in between. The sequenced sample consisted of sorted CD4+, CD8+, or CD8+CD57+ T cells (not recorded which) from PBMCs. The origin of this receptor is a human donor with aplastic anemia. J is TRBJ1-4 and V is TRBV2; D perhaps matches TRBD1 (5 bases). CDR3 sequence (DNA): TGTGCCAGCAGTGAAAGAAGGGGCGGGGAGTCCCTGTTTTTT. This gives the protein CASSERRGGESLFF.